Sequencing of this T cell receptor (beta chain) was carried out in a study of T cells expressing NK-cell markers. Study information: Repertoire data for TCR beta were derived from sorted T cells (CD3+CD56+NKG2C+, CD3+CD56+NKG2C- and CD3+CD56-NKG2C+).

Reanalyzing the 5' RACE reads, TCRdb keeps one entry per CDR3 protein, without DNA. Recorded for this sample: some 500,000 distinct CDR3 sequences. The CDR3 has 16 amino acids. Germline V gives CDR1 KGHDR, CDR2 SFDVKD. The chain joins TRBV24-1 to TRBJ2-1; TCRdb's D call of TRBD2 is untestable without DNA. The sequencing sample was made of blood T cells: a sorted CD56 or NKG2C T cell subset, CD4+ or CD8+ T cells, or bulk PBMC T cells (not recorded which). The TCR originated in a woman between 45 and 65 years old in good health. CDR3 in amino acids: CATSDLVSGSYNEQFF.